The 27 T cell receptor beta chains given below trace back to one sample, sequenced in a study of Ad26.COV2.S vaccination and SARS-CoV-2 variants. Here immunoSEQ multiplex PCR was the method, and the copy in TCRdb shows in-frame clones only, minus some. The sample consists of approximately 400,000 clones, about 90% of them appearing once. Source: peripheral blood, taken after recovery from COVID-19. Receptor source: a human donor who had recovered from COVID-19.

This chain uses TRBV9 with TRBJ2-3; TRBD1 agrees at 9 bases. This CDR3 region has 14 residues. The junction had 1 base not matched to a gene; V was cut back by 1 base and J by 4 bases. Germline V gene sequence: CDR1 SGDLS, CDR2 YYNGEE. Here the CDR3 reads CASSVHRGPDTQYF. DNA for the CDR3: TGTGCCAGCAGCGTACACAGGGGGCCAGATACGCAGTATTTT. The variable domain in full, completed from reference TRBV9 and TRBJ2-3, reads DSGVTQTPKHLITATGQRVTLRCSPRSGDLSVYWYQQSLDQGLQFLIQYYNGEERAKGNILERFSAQQFPDLHSELNLSSLELGDSALYFCASSVHRGPDTQYFGPGTRLTVL.

This chain connects TRBV6-1 to TRBJ2-1; the D call may be TRBD1 or TRBD2 (5 bases each). CDR1 is MNHNS and CDR2 is SASEGT in the germline V gene. This CDR3 spans 14 amino acids. V lost 2 bases to trimming and J lost 2 bases, with 7 bases between them. CDR3 protein: CASSELGAYNEQFF. The CDR3 nucleotides are TGTGCCAGCAGTGAACTGGGGGCCTACAATGAGCAGTTCTTC.

This clone is a singleton in its sample. The gene calls are TRBV2 and TRBJ1-1, with D possibly matching TRBD1 (6 bases). There are 13 residues in the CDR3. Trimming pared 7 bases from V and 0 bases from J, leaving 9 bases between. Germline CDR1 reads SNHLY; CDR2 reads FYNNEI. The CDR3 sequence: CASTEGVNTEAFF. CDR3 nucleotides: TGTGCCAGCACTGAGGGGGTGAACACTGAAGCTTTCTTT.

The gene calls are TRBV6-2 or TRBV6-3 and TRBJ2-3; D remains ambiguous. There are 11 residues in the CDR3. Germline loops: CDR1 MNHEY, CDR2 SVGEGT. With 1 base removed from V and 6 bases from J, the gap between germline ends came to 2 bases. The CDR3 spells CASSYYDTQYF. CDR3 nucleotides: TGTGCCAGCAGTTACTACGATACGCAGTATTTT.

The chain combines TRBV21-1 with TRBJ1-5; the table's D call of TRBD1 was not tested on the DNA. TRBV21-1 is listed as a pseudogene. This CDR3 spans 20 amino acids. CDR3 region: CASSKGGTNRGPLSNQPQHF. The DNA for the CDR3 is TGTGCCAGCAGCAAAGGAGGGACCAACAGGGGACCTCTTAGCAATCAGCCCCAGCATTTT.

This clone was recorded only once. The rearrangement uses TRBV7-8 and TRBJ1-1; perhaps TRBD1 as D (6 bases). CDR1 and CDR2 from the germline V gene are SGHVS and FQNEAQ. The CDR3 totals 14 residues. V was shortened by 5 bases and J by 1 base, with 11 bases between the two germline ends. CDR3 nucleotides: TGTGCCAGCAGCCCAGGGGCCGGGAACACTGAAGCTTTCTTT. This translates into CASSPGAGNTEAFF.

The chain couples TRBV27 to TRBJ1-1; weak D call: TRBD1 (5 bases). The germline CDR1 and CDR2 sequences are MNHEY and SMNVEV (reference sequence). The ends were cut back, 6 bases at V and 2 bases at J, with 19 bases in the middle. The CDR3 sequence is 16 residues long. DNA of the CDR3: TGTGCCAGCAGGAAATCCGTGGGACGGTTCAACACTGAAGCTTTCTTT. This translates into CASRKSVGRFNTEAFF.

This chain links TRBV6-5 with TRBJ1-2; the D is unclear. The germline gives CDR1 MNHEY, CDR2 SVGAGI. V was shortened by 7 bases and J by 7 bases, with 16 bases between the two germline ends. This CDR3 comprises 13 residues. CDR3 loop: CASKTIRRSGYTF. The CDR3 DNA reads as TGTGCCAGCAAAACGATCAGACGTTCTGGCTACACCTTC.

This chain connects TRBV4-1 to TRBJ1-5; TRBD1 is a possible D gene (5 bases). CDR1 and CDR2 from the germline V gene are MGHRA and YSYEKL. This CDR3 comprises 18 residues. V shed 1 base and J shed 0 bases, with 16 bases lying between them. The CDR3, as DNA: TGCGCCAGCAGCCAAGGTTTCACGGGGGAGTATAGCAATCAGCCCCAGCATTTT. Its protein product is CASSQGFTGEYSNQPQHF.

The gene calls are TRBV27 and TRBJ2-5; D gene unclear. V was trimmed by 3 bases and J by 3 bases, leaving 17 bases between them. Germline assignment: CDR1 MNHEY and CDR2 SMNVEV (reference sequence). The CDR3 spans 16 residues. This chain's CDR3 is CASSFSTDKPKETQYF. The CDR3 nucleotides are TGTGCCAGCAGTTTCTCCACTGACAAACCGAAAGAGACCCAGTACTTC.

V is TRBV6-5 and J is TRBJ1-1; 9 nucleotides align to TRBD1. V was pared by 2 bases and J by 6 bases, with 4 bases of the junction left unmatched. Germline CDR1 MNHEY, CDR2 SVGAGI. This CDR3 contains 14 residues. The chain's CDR3 is CASSYRRQGAEAFF. In nucleotides, the CDR3 is TGTGCCAGCAGTTACCGACGACAGGGGGCTGAAGCTTTCTTT.

The V call is TRBV5-1, the J call TRBJ1-1; TRBD1 matches 7 bases. The V and J ends lost 4 bases and 6 bases, in that order; junction bases with no gene match: 9. Germline V gene sequence: CDR1 SGHRS, CDR2 YFSETQ. There are 14 residues in the CDR3. Here the CDR3 DNA reads TGCGCCAGCAGCCAACCGGGACAGCGCGCTGAAGCTTTCTTT. Amino acid sequence: CASSQPGQRAEAFF.

The chain combines TRBV6-5 with TRBJ1-3; 8 bases map to TRBD1. This CDR3 region has 14 residues. Germline-derived CDR1 and CDR2 are MNHEY and SVGAGI. The J segment lost 1 base and the V segment lost 6 bases, leaving 2 bases of the junction unmatched. The CDR3 is CASRTGVSGNTIYF. The CDR3 DNA follows: TGTGCCAGCAGGACAGGGGTATCTGGAAACACCATATATTTT.

The chain has TRBV4-2 and TRBJ2-1; 8 nucleotides align to TRBD2. The CDR3 consists of 16 residues. V shed 4 bases and J 0 bases; nucleotides not matched to a gene: 5. Looked up from germline, CDR1 is LGHNA and CDR2 is YNFKEQ. The CDR3 sequence is CASSPGGGSSYNEQFF. The CDR3 DNA reads TGTGCCAGCAGCCCCGGGGGGGGGAGCTCCTACAATGAGCAGTTCTTC.

The rearrangement joins TRBV14 to TRBJ2-7; TRBD1 or TRBD2 may be the D gene (5 bases each). V dropped 0 bases and J dropped 6 bases, with 15 bases sitting between them. CDR3 length: 15 amino acids. Germline assignment: CDR1 SGHDN and CDR2 FVKESK. Here the CDR3 DNA reads TGTGCCAGCAGCCAAGAAGGGACCCCCCTCTCCGAGCAGTACTTC. Translated, it gives CASSQEGTPLSEQYF.

The chain combines TRBV27 with TRBJ1-4; 10 nucleotides align to TRBD1. The germline gives CDR1 MNHEY, CDR2 SMNVEV (reference sequence). The CDR3 consists of 17 residues. J lost 8 bases, V lost 4 bases, and 13 bases had no gene match. In DNA, the CDR3 is TGTGCCAGCAGTTCCAGGGACAGGGGTTTTATGCGGGAAAAACTGTTTTTT. Its protein product is CASSSRDRGFMREKLFF.

This chain's CDR3 is CASSEYRAESTDTQYF. The CDR3 bases are TGTGCCAGCAGTGAATATAGGGCGGAAAGCACAGATACGCAGTATTTT. The genes are TRBV25-1 and TRBJ2-3; no firm D call. This CDR3 is built from 16 residues. V dropped 0 bases and J dropped 0 bases, with 10 bases sitting between them. The germline CDR1 and CDR2 sequences are MGHDK and SYGVNS.

The chain uses TRBV11-2 and TRBJ2-5; D ambiguous. Looked up from germline, CDR1 is SGHAT and CDR2 is FQNNGV. The CDR3 spans 12 residues. V lost 1 base to trimming and J lost 2 bases, with 2 bases between them. This chain's CDR3 is CASSLGQETQYF. In nucleotides, the CDR3 is TGTGCCAGCAGCTTAGGTCAAGAGACCCAGTACTTC.

The V gene is TRBV7-9, the J gene TRBJ1-2, with D uncertain. Germline CDR1 is SEHNR and CDR2 is FQNEAQ (reference sequence). The CDR3 sequence is 13 residues long. Deletions cut 5 bases from V and 8 bases from J, with 15 bases between. The CDR3 is CASSPQVGGGYTF. In nucleotides, the CDR3 is TGTGCCAGCAGCCCTCAGGTCGGTGGAGGCTACACCTTC.

This chain joins TRBV5-4 and TRBJ1-1; D perhaps matches TRBD1 (5 bases). With 4 bases removed from V and 1 base from J, the gap between germline ends came to 14 bases. The CDR3 covers 15 residues. The germline V gene encodes CDR1 SGHNT and CDR2 YYREEE (reference sequence). This CDR3 is CASSLRQPPNTEAFF. The CDR3 DNA sequence: TGTGCCAGCAGCCTAAGACAGCCTCCGAACACTGAAGCTTTCTTT. The full variable domain, with the rest looked up from reference TRBV5-4 and TRBJ1-1, is ETGVTQSPTHLIKTRGQQVTLRCSSQSGHNTVSWYQQALGQGPQFIFQYYREEENGRGNFPPRFSGLQFPNYSSELNVNALELDDSALYLCASSLRQPPNTEAFFGQGTRLTVV.

Concerning this clone: This sample also contains other DNA sequences that code for the same CDR3. The rearrangement joins TRBV5-1 to TRBJ2-2; unclear D gene. Germline lookup yields CDR1 SGHRS and CDR2 YFSETQ. V lost 5 bases and J 2 bases, leaving 4 bases between the germline ends. This CDR3 is built from 12 residues. This CDR3 reads CASSFNTGELFF. The DNA for the CDR3 is TGCGCCAGCAGTTTTAACACCGGGGAGCTGTTTTTT.

This rearrangement joins TRBV7-9 to TRBJ1-1; D gene unclear. The CDR3 covers 16 residues. The germline gives CDR1 SEHNR, CDR2 FQNEAQ (reference sequence). V was shortened by 5 bases and J by 4 bases, with 20 bases between the two germline ends. CDR3 coding DNA: TGTGCCAGCAGCCCCCCTGGAGGCAGCGAGGGCACTGAAGCTTTCTTT. Translation: CASSPPGGSEGTEAFF.

This chain uses TRBV11-2 with TRBJ1-1; a weak D match, TRBD1 (5 bases). Per germline, CDR1 SGHAT and CDR2 FQNNGV. The V and J ends lost 2 bases and 8 bases respectively, with 9 bases between them. CDR3 length equals 12 residues. The CDR3 loop reads CASSLTGREAFF. The CDR3 region has the DNA TGTGCCAGCAGCTTAACGGGGCGGGAAGCTTTCTTT.

The V gene is TRBV7-9, the J gene TRBJ2-7; 8 bases align to TRBD1. V shed 5 bases and J 0 bases; nucleotides not matched to a gene: 6. CDR1 is SEHNR and CDR2 is FQNEAQ in the germline V gene (reference sequence). CDR3 length equals 15 residues. CDR3 residues: CASSASGQGSYEQYF. The CDR3 nucleotides are TGTGCCAGCAGCGCAAGCGGACAGGGCTCCTACGAGCAGTACTTC.

The V and J genes are TRBV7-9 and TRBJ2-7; perhaps TRBD1 as D (6 bases). The CDR3 spans 13 residues. V shed 1 base and J shed 3 bases, with 7 bases lying between them. CDR1 is SEHNR and CDR2 is FQNEAQ in the germline V gene (reference sequence). CDR3: CASSLEGVYEQYF. The DNA for the CDR3 is TGTGCCAGCAGCTTAGAGGGGGTCTACGAGCAGTACTTC. Combining the CDR3 with reference TRBV7-9 and TRBJ2-7 gives the whole variable domain DTGVSQNPRHKITKRGQNVTFRCDPISEHNRLYWYRQTLGQGPEFLTYFQNEAQLEKSRLLSDRFSAERPKGSFSTLEIQRTEQGDSAMYLCASSLEGVYEQYFGPGTRLTVT.

The gene calls are TRBV5-6 and TRBJ1-1, with 7 bases that match TRBD1. Germline V gene data show CDR1 as SGHDT and CDR2 as YYEEEE. The CDR3 is 13 residues long. V trimming: 4 bases; J trimming: 4 bases; junction bases outside the gene matches: 4. As DNA, the CDR3 is TGTGCCAGCAGCAGCACAGGGGTCACTGAAGCTTTCTTT. Translated, it gives CASSSTGVTEAFF.

The chain couples TRBV6-5 to TRBJ1-1; D possibly corresponds to TRBD1 (5 bases). Germline CDR1 is MNHEY and CDR2 is SVGAGI. This CDR3 is 15 amino acids long. Deletions cut 7 bases from V and 0 bases from J, with 15 bases between. The chain's CDR3 is CASKTTGLLNTEAFF. CDR3 bases: TGTGCCAGCAAAACCACGGGACTGTTGAACACTGAAGCTTTCTTT.